The entry below gives a single TCR beta chain sequence along with its context. The antigen is not known. This entry is derived from a study of T cells in localized non-small cell lung cancer. Findings and limits, study-wide: In adjacent lung appeared a median about 58 of the top 100 tumor clones.

CDR1 and CDR2 from the germline V gene are LNHDA and SQIVND (reference sequence). V was clipped by 4 bases and J by 3 bases; unmatched bases: 2. The length of the CDR3 is 13 residues. The method was immunoSEQ multiplex PCR; TCRdb's version includes in-frame clones alone and lacks a portion of them. This table holds fewer than 12,000 clones, 48% found once. The material sequenced was lymph node tissue, taken before any cancer treatment. V is TRBV19 and J is TRBJ2-7, with 8 bases identical to TRBD1. This receptor was taken from a woman aged 35 to 70 with stage II squamous cell lung carcinoma. CDR3 protein: CASSRDRYYEQYF. CDR3 bases: TGTGCCAGTAGTAGGGACAGGTACTACGAGCAGTACTTC.